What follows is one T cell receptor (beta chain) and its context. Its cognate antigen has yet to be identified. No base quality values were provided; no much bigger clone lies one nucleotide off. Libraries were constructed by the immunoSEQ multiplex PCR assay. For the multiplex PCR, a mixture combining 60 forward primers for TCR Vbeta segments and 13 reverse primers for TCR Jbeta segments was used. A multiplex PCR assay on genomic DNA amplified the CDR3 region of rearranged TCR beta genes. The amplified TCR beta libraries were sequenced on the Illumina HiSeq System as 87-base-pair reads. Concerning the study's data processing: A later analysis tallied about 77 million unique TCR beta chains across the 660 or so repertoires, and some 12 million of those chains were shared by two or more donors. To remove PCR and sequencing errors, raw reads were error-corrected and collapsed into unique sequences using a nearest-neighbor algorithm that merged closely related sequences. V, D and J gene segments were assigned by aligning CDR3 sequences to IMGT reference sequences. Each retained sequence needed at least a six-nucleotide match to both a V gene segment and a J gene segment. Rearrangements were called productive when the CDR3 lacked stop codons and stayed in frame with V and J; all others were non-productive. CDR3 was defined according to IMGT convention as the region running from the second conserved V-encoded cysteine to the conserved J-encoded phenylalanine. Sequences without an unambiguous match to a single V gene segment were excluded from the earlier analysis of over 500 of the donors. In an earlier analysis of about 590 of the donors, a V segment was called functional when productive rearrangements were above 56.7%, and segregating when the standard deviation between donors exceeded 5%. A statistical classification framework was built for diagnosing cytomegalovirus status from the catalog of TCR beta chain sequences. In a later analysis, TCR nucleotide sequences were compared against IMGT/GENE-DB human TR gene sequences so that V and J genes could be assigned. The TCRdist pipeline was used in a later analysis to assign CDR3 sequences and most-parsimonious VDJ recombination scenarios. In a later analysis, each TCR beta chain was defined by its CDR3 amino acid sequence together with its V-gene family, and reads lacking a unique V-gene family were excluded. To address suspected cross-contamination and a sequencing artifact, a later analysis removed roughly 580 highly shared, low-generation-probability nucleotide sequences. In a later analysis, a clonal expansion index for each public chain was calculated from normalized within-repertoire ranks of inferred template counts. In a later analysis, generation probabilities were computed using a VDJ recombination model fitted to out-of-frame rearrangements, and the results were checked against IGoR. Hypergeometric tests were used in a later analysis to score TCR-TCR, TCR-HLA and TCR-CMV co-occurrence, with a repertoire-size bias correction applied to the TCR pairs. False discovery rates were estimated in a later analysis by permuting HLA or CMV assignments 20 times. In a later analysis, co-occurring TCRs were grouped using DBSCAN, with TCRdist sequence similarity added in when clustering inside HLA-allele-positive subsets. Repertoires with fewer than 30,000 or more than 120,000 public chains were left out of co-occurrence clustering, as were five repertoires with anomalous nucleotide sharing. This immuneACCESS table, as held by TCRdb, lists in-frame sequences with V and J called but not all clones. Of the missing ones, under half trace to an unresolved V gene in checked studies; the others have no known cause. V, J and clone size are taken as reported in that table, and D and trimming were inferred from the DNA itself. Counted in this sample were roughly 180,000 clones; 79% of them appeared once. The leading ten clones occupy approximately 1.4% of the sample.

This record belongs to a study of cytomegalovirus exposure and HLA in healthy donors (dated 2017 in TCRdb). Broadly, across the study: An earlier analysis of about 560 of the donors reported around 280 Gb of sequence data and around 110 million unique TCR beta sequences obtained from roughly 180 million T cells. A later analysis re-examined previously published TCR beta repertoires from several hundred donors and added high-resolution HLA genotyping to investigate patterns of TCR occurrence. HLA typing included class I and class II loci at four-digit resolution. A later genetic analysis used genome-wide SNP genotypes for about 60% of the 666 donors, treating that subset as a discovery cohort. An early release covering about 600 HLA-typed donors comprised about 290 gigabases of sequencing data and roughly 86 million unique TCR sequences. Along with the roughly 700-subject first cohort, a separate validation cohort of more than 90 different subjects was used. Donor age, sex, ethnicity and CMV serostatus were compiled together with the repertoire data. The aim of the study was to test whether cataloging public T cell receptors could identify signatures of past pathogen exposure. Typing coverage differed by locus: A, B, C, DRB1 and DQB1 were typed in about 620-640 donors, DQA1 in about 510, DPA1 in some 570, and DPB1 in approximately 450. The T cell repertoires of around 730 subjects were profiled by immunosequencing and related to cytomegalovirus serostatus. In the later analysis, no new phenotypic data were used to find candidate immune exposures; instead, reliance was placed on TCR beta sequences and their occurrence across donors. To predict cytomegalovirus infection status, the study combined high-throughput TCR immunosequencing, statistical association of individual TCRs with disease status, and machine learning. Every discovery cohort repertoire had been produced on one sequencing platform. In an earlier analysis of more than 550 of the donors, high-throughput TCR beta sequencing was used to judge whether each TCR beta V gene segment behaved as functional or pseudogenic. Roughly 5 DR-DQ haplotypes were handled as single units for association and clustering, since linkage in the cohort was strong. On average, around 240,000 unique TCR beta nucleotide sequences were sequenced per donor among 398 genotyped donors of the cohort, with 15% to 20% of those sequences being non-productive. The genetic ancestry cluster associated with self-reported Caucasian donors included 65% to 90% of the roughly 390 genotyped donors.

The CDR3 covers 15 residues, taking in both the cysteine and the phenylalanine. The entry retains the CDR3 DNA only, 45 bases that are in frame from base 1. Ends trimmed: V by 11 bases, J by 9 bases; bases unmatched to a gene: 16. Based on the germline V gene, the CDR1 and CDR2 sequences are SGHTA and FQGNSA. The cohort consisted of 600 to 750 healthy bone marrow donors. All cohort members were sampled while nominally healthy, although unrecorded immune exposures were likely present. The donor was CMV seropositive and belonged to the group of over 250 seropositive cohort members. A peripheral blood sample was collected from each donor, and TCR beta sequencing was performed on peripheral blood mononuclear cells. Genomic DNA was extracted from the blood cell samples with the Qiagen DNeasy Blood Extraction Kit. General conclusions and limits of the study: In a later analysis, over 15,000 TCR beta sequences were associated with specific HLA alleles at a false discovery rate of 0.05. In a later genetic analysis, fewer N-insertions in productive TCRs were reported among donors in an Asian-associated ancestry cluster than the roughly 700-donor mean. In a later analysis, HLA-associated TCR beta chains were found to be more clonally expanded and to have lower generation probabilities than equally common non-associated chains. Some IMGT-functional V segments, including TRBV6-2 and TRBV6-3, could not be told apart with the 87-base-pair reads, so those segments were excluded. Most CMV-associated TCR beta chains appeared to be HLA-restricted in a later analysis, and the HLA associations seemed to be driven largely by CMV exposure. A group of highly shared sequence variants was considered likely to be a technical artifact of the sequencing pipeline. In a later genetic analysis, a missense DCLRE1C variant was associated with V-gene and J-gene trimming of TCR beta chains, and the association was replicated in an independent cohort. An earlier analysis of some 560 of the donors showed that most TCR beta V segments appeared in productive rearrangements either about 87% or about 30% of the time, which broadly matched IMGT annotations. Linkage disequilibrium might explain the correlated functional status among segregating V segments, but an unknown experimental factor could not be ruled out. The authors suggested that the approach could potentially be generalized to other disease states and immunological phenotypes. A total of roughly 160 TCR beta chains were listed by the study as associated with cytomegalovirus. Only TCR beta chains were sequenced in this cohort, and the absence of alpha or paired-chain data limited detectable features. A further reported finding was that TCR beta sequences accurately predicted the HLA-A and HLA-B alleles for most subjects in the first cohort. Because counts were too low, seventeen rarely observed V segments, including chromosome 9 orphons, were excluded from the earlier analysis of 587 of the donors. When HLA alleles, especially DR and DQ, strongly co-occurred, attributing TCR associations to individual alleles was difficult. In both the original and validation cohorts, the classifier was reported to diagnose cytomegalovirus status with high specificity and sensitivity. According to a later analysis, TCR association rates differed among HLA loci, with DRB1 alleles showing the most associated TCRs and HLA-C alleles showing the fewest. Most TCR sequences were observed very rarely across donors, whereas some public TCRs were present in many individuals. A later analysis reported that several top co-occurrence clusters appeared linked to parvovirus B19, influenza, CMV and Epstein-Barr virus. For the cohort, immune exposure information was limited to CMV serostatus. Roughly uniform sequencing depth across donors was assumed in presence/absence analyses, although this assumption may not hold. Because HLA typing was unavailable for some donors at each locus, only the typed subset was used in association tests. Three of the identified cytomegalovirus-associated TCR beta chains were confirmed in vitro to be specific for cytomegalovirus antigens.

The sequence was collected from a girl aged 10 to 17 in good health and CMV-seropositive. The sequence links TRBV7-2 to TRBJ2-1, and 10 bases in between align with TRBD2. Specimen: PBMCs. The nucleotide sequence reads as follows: TGTGCCGGCGCACTCAGCGGGGGGGCCAGGGCTGAGCAGTTCTTC. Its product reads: CAGALSGGARAEQFF.